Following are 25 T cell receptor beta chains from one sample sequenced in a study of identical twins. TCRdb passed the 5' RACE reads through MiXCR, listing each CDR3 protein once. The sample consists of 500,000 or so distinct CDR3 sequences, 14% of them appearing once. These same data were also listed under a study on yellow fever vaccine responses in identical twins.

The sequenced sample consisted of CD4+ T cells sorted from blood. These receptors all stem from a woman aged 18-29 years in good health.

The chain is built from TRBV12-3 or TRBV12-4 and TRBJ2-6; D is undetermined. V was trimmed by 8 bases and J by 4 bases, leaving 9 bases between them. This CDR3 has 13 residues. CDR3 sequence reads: CASGHLGANVLTF. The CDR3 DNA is TGTGCCAGCGGCCATTTGGGGGCCAACGTCCTGACTTTC.

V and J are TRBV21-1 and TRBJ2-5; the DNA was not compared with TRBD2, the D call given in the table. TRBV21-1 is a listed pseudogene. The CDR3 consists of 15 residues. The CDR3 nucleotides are TGTGCCAGCAGCCAAATGTGGGAGGGCCAAGAGACCCAGTACTTC. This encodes CASSQMWEGQETQYF.

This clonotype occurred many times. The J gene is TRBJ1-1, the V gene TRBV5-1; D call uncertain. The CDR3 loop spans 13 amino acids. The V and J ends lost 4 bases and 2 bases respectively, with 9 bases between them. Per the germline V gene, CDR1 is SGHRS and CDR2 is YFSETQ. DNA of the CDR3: TGCGCCAGCAGCGTCCGGGAAAACACTGAAGCTTTCTTT. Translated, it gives CASSVRENTEAFF.

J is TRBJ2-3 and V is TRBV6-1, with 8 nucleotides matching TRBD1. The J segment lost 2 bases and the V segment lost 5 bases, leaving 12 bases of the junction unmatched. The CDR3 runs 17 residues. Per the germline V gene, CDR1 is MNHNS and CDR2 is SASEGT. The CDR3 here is CASSPGQGLTYTDTQYF. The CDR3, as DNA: TGTGCCAGCAGTCCTGGACAGGGACTTACATACACAGATACGCAGTATTTT.

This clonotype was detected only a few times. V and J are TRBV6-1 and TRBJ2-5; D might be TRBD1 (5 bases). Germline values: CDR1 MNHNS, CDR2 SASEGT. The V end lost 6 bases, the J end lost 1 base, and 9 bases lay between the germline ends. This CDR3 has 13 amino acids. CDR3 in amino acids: CASSRTIQETQYF. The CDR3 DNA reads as TGTGCCAGCAGCAGGACAATCCAAGAGACCCAGTACTTC.

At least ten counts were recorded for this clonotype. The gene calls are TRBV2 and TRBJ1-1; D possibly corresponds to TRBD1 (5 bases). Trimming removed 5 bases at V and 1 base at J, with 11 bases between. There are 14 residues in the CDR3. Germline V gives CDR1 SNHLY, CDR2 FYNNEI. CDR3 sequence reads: CASSSSQGNTEAFF. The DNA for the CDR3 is TGTGCCAGCAGTTCATCCCAGGGGAACACTGAAGCTTTCTTT.

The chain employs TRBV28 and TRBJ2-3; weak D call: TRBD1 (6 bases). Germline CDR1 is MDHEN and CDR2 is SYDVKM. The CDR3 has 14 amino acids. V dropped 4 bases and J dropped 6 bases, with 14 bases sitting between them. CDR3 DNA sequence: TGTGCCAGCAGTTCGACAGGATATGCGGATACGCAGTATTTT. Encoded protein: CASSSTGYADTQYF.

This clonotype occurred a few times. The CDR3 region is CASSSGTGLAAADTQYF. CDR3 in DNA: TGTGCCAGCAGCTCCGGGACAGGCCTGGCTGCTGCAGATACGCAGTATTTT. V gene TRBV5-8 combines with J gene TRBJ2-3, with TRBD1 identical over 8 bases. The V segment lost 3 bases and the J segment 4 bases; nucleotides outside the gene matches: 13. The CDR3 spans 17 residues. CDR1 is SGHTS, CDR2 YDEGEE, per germline.

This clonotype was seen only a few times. CDR3 DNA: TGCGCCAGCAGCCCAGGGGTGGCTGAAGCTTTCTTT. Encoded protein: CASSPGVAEAFF. The V gene is TRBV5-1, the J gene TRBJ1-1; tentatively, D is TRBD1 (6 bases). The CDR3 runs 12 residues. Trimming removed 4 bases at V and 6 bases at J, with 10 bases between. Germline CDR1 SGHRS, CDR2 YFSETQ.

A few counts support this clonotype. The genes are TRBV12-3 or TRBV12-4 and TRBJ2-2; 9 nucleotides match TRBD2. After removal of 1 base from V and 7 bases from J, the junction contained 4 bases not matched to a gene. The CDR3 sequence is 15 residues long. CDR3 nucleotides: TGTGCCAGCAGTTTAGGCGGGAGGGTCGGCGGGGAGCTGTTTTTT. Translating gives CASSLGGRVGGELFF.

The CDR3 nucleotides are TGCGCCAGCAGCGCTAGCGGGGGGCCGGTGGATACGCAGTATTTT. Residues: CASSASGGPVDTQYF. The chain recombines TRBV5-1 with TRBJ2-3, with TRBD2 matching over 11 bases. The CDR3 has 15 residues. Losses at the gene ends were 4 bases for V and 6 bases for J; bases not matched to a gene: 7. Germline loops: CDR1 SGHRS, CDR2 YFSETQ. The full variable domain, its missing parts supplied by reference TRBV5-1 and TRBJ2-3, is KAGVTQTPRYLIKTRGQQVTLSCSPISGHRSVSWYQQTPGQGLQFLFEYFSETQRNKGNFPGRFSGRQFSNSRSEMNVSTLELGDSALYLCASSASGGPVDTQYFGPGTRLTVL.

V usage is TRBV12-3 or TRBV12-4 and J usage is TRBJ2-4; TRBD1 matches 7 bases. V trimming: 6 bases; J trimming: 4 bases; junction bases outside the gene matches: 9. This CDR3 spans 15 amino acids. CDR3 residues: CASSTMGQKKNIQYF. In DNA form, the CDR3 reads TGTGCCAGCAGCACAATGGGACAGAAAAAAAACATTCAGTACTTC.

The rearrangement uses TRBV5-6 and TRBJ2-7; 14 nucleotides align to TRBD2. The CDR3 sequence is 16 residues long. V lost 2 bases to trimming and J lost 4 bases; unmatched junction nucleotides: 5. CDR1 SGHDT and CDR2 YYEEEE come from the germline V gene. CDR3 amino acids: CASSFRTSGRIYEQYF. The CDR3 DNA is TGTGCCAGCAGCTTCCGGACTAGCGGGAGGATATACGAGCAGTACTTC.

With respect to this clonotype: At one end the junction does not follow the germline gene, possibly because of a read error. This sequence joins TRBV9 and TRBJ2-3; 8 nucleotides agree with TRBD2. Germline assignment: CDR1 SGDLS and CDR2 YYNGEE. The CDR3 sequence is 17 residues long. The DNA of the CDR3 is TGTGACAGCAGCGTAGCTACGGGGAGCGGGGGCGCAGATACGCAGTATTTT. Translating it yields CDSSVATGSGGADTQYF.

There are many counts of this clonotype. The CDR3 region has the DNA TGTGCCAGCAGTTTAAAGGGGGGGGGCGAGCAGTACTTC. Encoded protein: CASSLKGGGEQYF. The gene calls are TRBV12-3 or TRBV12-4 and TRBJ2-7, with D possibly TRBD2 on 7 matching bases. The V end was cut by 2 bases, the J end by 6 bases, with 11 bases between. The CDR3 is made up of 13 amino acids.

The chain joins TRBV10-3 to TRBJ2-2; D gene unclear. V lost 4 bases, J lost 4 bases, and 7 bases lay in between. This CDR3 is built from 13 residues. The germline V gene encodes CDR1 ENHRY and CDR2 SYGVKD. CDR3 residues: CAISGLGTGELFF. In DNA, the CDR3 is TGTGCCATCAGTGGGCTGGGCACCGGGGAGCTGTTTTTT.

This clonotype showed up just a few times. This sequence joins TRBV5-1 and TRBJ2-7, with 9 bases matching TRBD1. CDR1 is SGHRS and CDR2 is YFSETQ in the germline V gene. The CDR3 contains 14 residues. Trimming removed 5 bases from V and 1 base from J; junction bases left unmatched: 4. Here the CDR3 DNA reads TGCGCCAGCAGACCCGGGACAGGGTCCTACGAGCAGTACTTC. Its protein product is CASRPGTGSYEQYF.

CDR3 amino acids: CSATGAGGKKDTQYF. The CDR3 DNA reads as TGCAGTGCCACCGGGGCAGGGGGAAAGAAAGATACGCAGTATTTT. The rearrangement links TRBV20-1 to TRBJ2-3; TRBD1 matches 7 bases. Germline values: CDR1 DFQATT, CDR2 SNEGSKA (reference sequence). The CDR3 has 15 residues. After removal of 6 bases from V and 5 bases from J, the junction contained 14 bases not matched to a gene.

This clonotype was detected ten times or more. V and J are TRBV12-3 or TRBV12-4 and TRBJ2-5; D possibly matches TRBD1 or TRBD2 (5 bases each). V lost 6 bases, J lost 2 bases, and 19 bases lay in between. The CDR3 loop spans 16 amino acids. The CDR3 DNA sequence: TGTGCCAGCAGACTTACCGGGACGGGGTGGCAAGAGACCCAGTACTTC. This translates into CASRLTGTGWQETQYF.

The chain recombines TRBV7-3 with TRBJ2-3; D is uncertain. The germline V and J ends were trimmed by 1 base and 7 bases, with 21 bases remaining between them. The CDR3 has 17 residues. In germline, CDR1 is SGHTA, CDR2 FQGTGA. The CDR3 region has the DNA TGTGCCAGCAGCTTAAGGGCCCCTCTAGAGGTTCATTATACGCAGTATTTT. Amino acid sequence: CASSLRAPLEVHYTQYF. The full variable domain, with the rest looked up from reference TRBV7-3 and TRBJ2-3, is GAGVSQTPSNKVTEKGKYVELRCDPISGHTALYWYRQSLGQGPEFLIYFQGTGAADDSGLPNDRFFAVRPEGSVSTLKIQRTERGDSAVYLCASSLRAPLEVHYTQYFGPGTRLTVL.

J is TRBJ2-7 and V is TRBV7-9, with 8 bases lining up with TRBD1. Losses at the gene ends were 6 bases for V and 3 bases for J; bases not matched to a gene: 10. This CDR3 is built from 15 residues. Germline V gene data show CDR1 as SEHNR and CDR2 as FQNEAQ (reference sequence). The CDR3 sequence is CASSWDRSYDYEQYF. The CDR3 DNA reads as TGTGCCAGCAGTTGGGACAGGTCGTACGACTACGAGCAGTACTTC.

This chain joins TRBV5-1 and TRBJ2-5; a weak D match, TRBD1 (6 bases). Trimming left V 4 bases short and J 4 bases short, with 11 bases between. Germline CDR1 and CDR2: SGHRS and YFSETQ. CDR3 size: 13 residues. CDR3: CASSAQGRETQYF. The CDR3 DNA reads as TGCGCCAGCAGCGCACAGGGACGAGAGACCCAGTACTTC.

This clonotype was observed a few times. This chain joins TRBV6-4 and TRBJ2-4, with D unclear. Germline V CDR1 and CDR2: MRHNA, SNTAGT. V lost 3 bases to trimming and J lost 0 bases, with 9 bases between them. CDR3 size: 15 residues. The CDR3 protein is CASSDQGLAKNIQYF. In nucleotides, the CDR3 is TGTGCCAGCAGTGATCAAGGTCTAGCCAAAAACATTCAGTACTTC.

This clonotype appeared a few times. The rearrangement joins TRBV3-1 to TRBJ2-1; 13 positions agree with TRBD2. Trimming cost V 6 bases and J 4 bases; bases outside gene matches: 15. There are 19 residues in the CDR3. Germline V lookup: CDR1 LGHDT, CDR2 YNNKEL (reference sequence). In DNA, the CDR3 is TGTGCCAGCAGGAGAGGGACTAGCGGGAAAGGGGTCGAATACAATGAGCAGTTCTTC. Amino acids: CASRRGTSGKGVEYNEQFF.

CDR3 protein: CASSERLAGYNEQFF. The CDR3 bases are TGTGCCAGCAGTGAGAGGCTAGCGGGCTACAATGAGCAGTTCTTC. The genes are TRBV2 and TRBJ2-1; TRBD2 matches at 8 bases. The J segment lost 3 bases and the V segment lost 3 bases, leaving 4 bases of the junction unmatched. The germline CDR1 and CDR2 sequences are SNHLY and FYNNEI. There are 15 residues in the CDR3.